This TCR beta chain was recorded in a study of cytomegalovirus exposure and HLA in healthy donors. Overall study results and limits: For most TCR sequences rarity was the rule, although some public TCRs occurred in many donors. The study listed some 160 cytomegalovirus-associated TCR beta chains. In a later analysis, a missense DCLRE1C variant was linked to TCR beta V- and J-gene trimming.

In germline, CDR1 is LGHNA, CDR2 YSLEER. V gave up 0 bases and J gave up 2 bases; unmatched junction bases: 12. The CDR3 is made up of 19 amino acids. PCR used 60 Vbeta primers and 13 Jbeta primers. The repertoire was sequenced with immunoSEQ multiplex PCR; TCRdb's copy has only in-frame clones and lacks some. The sample consists of roughly 110,000 clones, roughly 73% of them appearing once. To note about this clone: Its target is not known.

The receptor comes from a woman aged 25 to 45 in good health and CMV-seronegative. The chain has TRBV4-3 and TRBJ1-5; 8 nucleotides line up with TRBD1. Specimen: PBMCs. Here the CDR3 reads CASSQEFLGQGTGNQPQHF. CDR3 DNA: TGCGCCAGCAGCCAAGAGTTTTTAGGACAGGGAACGGGCAATCAGCCCCAGCATTTT.